This T cell receptor beta chain was obtained from a study of regulatory T cells in long-lasting Graves disease. General study findings and limits: TRBV28 was favored in persistent disease, as were TRBJ1-2 and TRBJ2-5. Clonotypes that were public and shared totalled 2,500 to 3,000 in persistent patients versus 850 to 1,000 in new patients.

This clonotype was detected many times. Its matching antigen is unknown. Researchers made TCR beta libraries by using iRepertoire HTBI primers and running Arm-PCR on CDR3 regions. TCRdb reanalysed the multiplex PCR reads using MiXCR and keeps one entry per CDR3 protein. The repertoire holds 300,000 to 400,000 distinct CDR3 sequences, with under 20% as singletons. Time point defined: newly diagnosed GD, antithyroid drugs for less than 3 months. RNA extracted from PBMCs served as the sequencing template. This CDR3 is built from 13 residues. Germline V lookup: CDR1 KGHSH, CDR2 LQKENI. The V and J ends lost 4 bases and 6 bases, in that order; junction bases with no gene match: 3.

The material was peripheral blood mononuclear cells (PBMCs), obtained at new diagnosis, from a patient treated with antithyroid drugs. The clonotype was recovered from a female donor with Graves disease. The chain joins TRBV18 to TRBJ2-3, with TRBD2 identical over 8 bases. In DNA, the CDR3 is TGTGCCAGCTCACAGCGGGAGAGTGATACGCAGTATTTT. This sequence encodes CASSQRESDTQYF.